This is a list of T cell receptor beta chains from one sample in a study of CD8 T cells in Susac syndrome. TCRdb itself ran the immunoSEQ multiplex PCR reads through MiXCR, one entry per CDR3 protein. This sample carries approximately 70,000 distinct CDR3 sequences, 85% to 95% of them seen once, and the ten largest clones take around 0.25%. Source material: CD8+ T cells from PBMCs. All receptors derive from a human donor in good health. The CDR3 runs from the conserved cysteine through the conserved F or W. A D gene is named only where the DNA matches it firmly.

cdr3_aa: CASSLSSFYSTDTQYF
v_call: TRBV27
j_call: TRBJ2-3
d_call: -

cdr3_aa: CASSYSLYQGYQPQHF
v_call: TRBV2
j_call: TRBJ1-5
d_call: -

cdr3_aa: CAWSYQRSEQYF
v_call: TRBV30
j_call: TRBJ2-7
d_call: -

cdr3_aa: CASSSNPDRDLVGYTF
v_call: TRBV7-9
j_call: TRBJ1-2
d_call: TRBD1

cdr3_aa: CASSYTSVSEQFF
v_call: TRBV5-6
j_call: TRBJ2-1
d_call: -

cdr3_aa: CASSQYRVGLMNTEAFF
v_call: TRBV7-9
j_call: TRBJ1-1
d_call: -

cdr3_aa: CASSYKDLPNYGYTF
v_call: TRBV6-6
j_call: TRBJ1-2
d_call: -

cdr3_aa: CATSDPSKNTGELFF
v_call: TRBV24-1
j_call: TRBJ2-2
d_call: -

cdr3_aa: CASSQRTGNYEQYF
v_call: TRBV4-1
j_call: TRBJ2-7
d_call: TRBD1

cdr3_aa: CARKGGLDHEQYF
v_call: TRBV9
j_call: TRBJ2-7
d_call: -

cdr3_aa: CASHTGPRQETQYF
v_call: TRBV2
j_call: TRBJ2-5
d_call: -

cdr3_aa: CASSQEDYMGYEQYF
v_call: TRBV4-1
j_call: TRBJ2-7
d_call: -

cdr3_aa: CSGGQNTGELFF
v_call: TRBV29-1
j_call: TRBJ2-2
d_call: -

cdr3_aa: CASSSEDPNYGYTF
v_call: TRBV7-9
j_call: TRBJ1-2
d_call: -

cdr3_aa: CSVEDQGYGYTF
v_call: TRBV29-1
j_call: TRBJ1-2
d_call: -

cdr3_aa: CASSLSMGQPYNQPQHF
v_call: TRBV7-2
j_call: TRBJ1-5
d_call: TRBD1

cdr3_aa: CSVDESVGGYTF
v_call: TRBV29-1
j_call: TRBJ1-2
d_call: -

cdr3_aa: CASSFWDEQFF
v_call: TRBV5-5
j_call: TRBJ2-1
d_call: -

cdr3_aa: CASSGGLAGYIANEQFF
v_call: TRBV5-6
j_call: TRBJ2-1
d_call: TRBD2

cdr3_aa: CASSLLAGGLSSYNEQFF
v_call: TRBV7-8
j_call: TRBJ2-1
d_call: TRBD2

cdr3_aa: CASSEGGGTDTQYF
v_call: TRBV2
j_call: TRBJ2-3
d_call: -

cdr3_aa: CASSFLGSEAFF
v_call: TRBV12-3/TRBV12-4
j_call: TRBJ1-1
d_call: -

cdr3_aa: CASSLEWGVGQQNTEAFF
v_call: TRBV13
j_call: TRBJ1-1
d_call: -

cdr3_aa: CSVVSMNTEAFF
v_call: TRBV29-1
j_call: TRBJ1-1
d_call: -